This TCR beta chain was sequenced during a study of metastatic and nonmetastatic thyroid tumors. Across the study: Patients with malignant and benign thyroid disease provided blood and tumor or nodule tissue, whose repertoires were compared.

In the authors' methods: A classifier for distant metastasis in papillary thyroid cancer was constructed using CDR3 differences observed across clinicopathological groups. TCRdb redid the clone calls on the PCR reads using MiXCR. The V and J calls here are based on TCRdb, not the publication. The sample yields thousands of clones, almost 35% seen once. V shed 2 bases and J shed 4 bases, with 11 bases lying between them. CDR3 length equals 14 residues. The germline gives CDR1 MNHNS, CDR2 SASEGT. All patients were treatment-naive before thyroid surgery. This clone was seen only a few times. The sequenced material came from adjacent normal tissue. The chain joins TRBV6-1 to TRBJ2-5; possibly TRBD1 for D (5 bases). This clonotype originated in a male donor with papillary thyroid cancer or a benign thyroid nodule (not recorded which). Some clones in this sample may be carry-over from other donors' samples. This CDR3 reads CASSEHGARETQYF. The CDR3 region has the DNA TGTGCCAGCAGTGAACATGGGGCTCGAGAGACCCAGTACTTC.